This TCR beta chain originates from a study of T cells after yellow fever vaccination. Study as a whole: SMART-Seq v4 Ultra Low Input prepared the low-cell-number fractions. Overall study results and limits: Booster sampling recovered most clones from primary vaccination (96% CD4, approximately 88% CD8). CD4 and CD8 compartments shared a small share of clonotypes. Though it reached lower strength, the secondary response hit its peak faster, day 5 versus 15.

Trimming removed 2 bases at V and 0 bases at J, with 9 bases between. The CDR3 is 14 amino acids. Germline V gives CDR1 SQVTM, CDR2 ANQGSEA. TCRdb fed the 5' RACE reads into MiXCR, producing one record per CDR3 protein. This sample has 300,000 to 400,000 distinct CDR3 sequences, with 9.5% to 15% found just once. About this clonotype itself: As yet, its antigen is unknown.

Sample: CD4+ T cells sorted from PBMCs, taken 15 days after the yellow fever booster vaccination. This receptor was obtained from a man between 18 and 35 years old who received the YFV17D yellow fever vaccine. This chain links TRBV29-1 with TRBJ2-3; D gene unclear. CDR3 amino acids: CSVEYSRSTDTQYF. The CDR3 DNA follows: TGCAGCGTTGAATACAGCCGGAGCACAGATACGCAGTATTTT.